The 20 T cell receptor beta chains given below trace back to one sample, sequenced in a study of sequential checkpoint blockade in melanoma (dated by TCRdb to the late 2010s). The meaning of the sample's treatment or condition label: randomized to nivolumab then ipilimumab (arm A) or the reverse (arm B). Library method: the immunoSEQ multiplex PCR assay. Held by TCRdb, this immuneACCESS table contains in-frame sequences only and omits some clones. Under half of the omission traces to an unresolved V gene where checked; the cause of the rest is unknown. Here the sample has over 10,000 clones; 65% to 75% occur a single time. The ten largest clones capture about a quarter of the sample. The material sequenced was CD8+ T cells sorted from blood (inferred from file names), taken from a patient given nivolumab and ipilimumab in sequence. Receptors were obtained from a human donor with melanoma.

With respect to this clone: One junction end does not reproduce the germline sequence, and a read error may be involved. The chain carries TRBV4-2 and TRBJ2-1; 7 bases agree with TRBD2. Looked up from germline, CDR1 is LGHNA and CDR2 is YNFKEQ. The CDR3 is made up of 17 amino acids. CDR3 residues: CASSQDPNGRTYNGQFF. The DNA of the CDR3 is TGTGCCAGCAGCCAAGATCCGAACGGGAGGACCTACAATGGGCAGTTCTTC.

The gene calls are TRBV6-1 and TRBJ2-1; TRBD1 agrees at 7 bases. CDR3 length: 14 amino acids. V trimming: 8 bases; J trimming: 6 bases; junction bases outside the gene matches: 10. The germline gives CDR1 MNHNS, CDR2 SASEGT. The CDR3 DNA reads as TGTGCCAGCGCAGAGACAGGGCCCCCCAATGAGCAGTTCTTC. Residues: CASAETGPPNEQFF.

The chain has TRBV7-9 and TRBJ2-1; D unresolved. CDR1 SEHNR and CDR2 FQNEAQ come from the germline V gene (reference sequence). CDR3 size: 14 residues. Deletions cut 5 bases from V and 4 bases from J, with 12 bases between. The DNA of the CDR3 is TGTGCCAGCAGCGCCCAGGTCTTGTACAATGAGCAGTTCTTC. It translates to CASSAQVLYNEQFF. The entire variable domain, with the rest obtained from reference TRBV7-9 and TRBJ2-1, is as follows: DTGVSQNPRHKITKRGQNVTFRCDPISEHNRLYWYRQTLGQGPEFLTYFQNEAQLEKSRLLSDRFSAERPKGSFSTLEIQRTEQGDSAMYLCASSAQVLYNEQFFGPGTRLTVL.

The chain is built from TRBV5-1 and TRBJ1-2, with D hard to call. The CDR3 sequence is 12 residues long. Germline loops: CDR1 SGHRS, CDR2 YFSETQ. Trimming cost V 0 bases and J 8 bases, with 8 bases left between them. The CDR3 coding sequence is TGCGCCAGCAGCTTGGAATCGGGGGGCTACACCTTC. This encodes CASSLESGGYTF.

The rearrangement uses TRBV7-9 and TRBJ2-5; 13 bases line up with TRBD2. The tail of the sequence fits TRBJ2-7 better, so the J call may be wrong. From germline, CDR1 is SEHNR and CDR2 FQNEAQ (reference sequence). There are 15 residues in the CDR3. Written as DNA, the CDR3 is TGTGCCAGCAGCCCAACTAGCGGGAGGGCCGACGAGCAGTACTTC. Amino acids: CASSPTSGRADEQYF.

The rearrangement joins TRBV11-3 to TRBJ2-7; 10 bases are a match to TRBD1. The V gene's germline CDR1 is SGHNT and CDR2 YENEEA. This CDR3 has 13 residues. The ends lost 4 bases at V and 7 bases at J; junction bases unmatched: 4. DNA of the CDR3: TGTGCCAGCAGCTGGGGACAGGGGTGGGAGCAGTACTTC. It specifies CASSWGQGWEQYF.

J is TRBJ2-7 and V is TRBV13, with 11 bases matching TRBD2. Germline CDR1 is PRHDT and CDR2 is FYEKMQ (reference sequence). The CDR3 length is 14 residues. The V gene end was trimmed by 5 bases and the J gene end by 5 bases; junction bases not matched to a gene: 5. The CDR3 here is CASSPGLAENEQYF. The CDR3 DNA sequence: TGTGCCAGCAGCCCGGGACTAGCGGAAAACGAGCAGTACTTC.

This clone was observed a few times. This chain links TRBV7-9 with TRBJ2-7, with 11 bases that match TRBD2. Germline trimming cut 6 bases from V and 0 bases from J; bases unmatched to any gene: 4. Germline CDR1 reads SEHNR; CDR2 reads FQNEAQ (reference sequence). The CDR3 sequence is 15 residues long. The CDR3 reads CASSLGTSGSYEQYF. CDR3 nucleotide sequence: TGTGCCAGCAGTCTCGGGACTAGCGGCTCCTACGAGCAGTACTTC.

The rearrangement joins TRBV27 to TRBJ1-2; no firm D call. V was trimmed by 6 bases and J by 6 bases, leaving 17 bases between them. The CDR3 extends over 14 amino acids. Germline V lookup: CDR1 MNHEY, CDR2 SMNVEV (reference sequence). Here the CDR3 reads CASRPIEEVDGYTF. The DNA for the CDR3 is TGTGCCAGCAGACCTATAGAGGAAGTAGATGGCTACACCTTC.

The V call is TRBV7-9, the J call TRBJ1-5, with D uncertain. The V end lost 4 bases, the J end lost 4 bases, and 17 bases lay between the germline ends. Germline lookup yields CDR1 SEHNR and CDR2 FQNEAQ (reference sequence). The CDR3 runs to 16 residues. Written as DNA, the CDR3 is TGTGCCAGCAGCTCCTCACTATCCCTCCTGAATCAGCCCCAGCATTTT. Translating it yields CASSSSLSLLNQPQHF. Together with reference TRBV7-9 and TRBJ1-5, the CDR3 gives the full variable domain: DTGVSQNPRHKITKRGQNVTFRCDPISEHNRLYWYRQTLGQGPEFLTYFQNEAQLEKSRLLSDRFSAERPKGSFSTLEIQRTEQGDSAMYLCASSSSLSLLNQPQHFGDGTRLSIL.

The chain links TRBV2 to TRBJ2-7; 9 bases match TRBD2. Looked up from germline, CDR1 is SNHLY and CDR2 is FYNNEI. Germline trimming cut 8 bases from V and 5 bases from J; bases unmatched to any gene: 10. CDR3 size: 14 residues. The CDR3 DNA is TGTGCCAGCCTGTGGCTAGCGGGGTATAACGAGCAGTACGTC. This gives the protein CASLWLAGYNEQYV.

A note on this clone: The sample holds other DNA sequences that translate to the same CDR3. The chain carries TRBV27 and TRBJ1-2, with D hard to call. The CDR3 totals 14 residues. The germline gives CDR1 MNHEY, CDR2 SMNVEV (reference sequence). Trimming took off 0 bases at V and 2 bases at J, with 7 bases between the two ends. The CDR3, as DNA: TGTGCCAGCAGTTTATCGGCAGGAAACTATGGCTACACCTTC. This translates into CASSLSAGNYGYTF.

The chain carries TRBV25-1 and TRBJ2-1; 8 bases fit TRBD2. Germline CDR1 is MGHDK and CDR2 is SYGVNS. The CDR3 spans 14 residues. V gave up 6 bases and J gave up 8 bases; unmatched junction bases: 9. In DNA form, the CDR3 reads TGTGCCAGCAGGGAGGGGACTAGTATTGATGAGCAGTTCTTC. Amino acid sequence: CASREGTSIDEQFF.

This clone was picked up a small number of times. V usage is TRBV7-9 and J usage is TRBJ2-3; perhaps TRBD2 as D (6 bases). CDR1 and CDR2 from the germline V gene are SEHNR and FQNEAQ (reference sequence). The ends were cut back, 5 bases at V and 1 base at J, with 19 bases in the middle. CDR3 length equals 17 residues. The DNA of the CDR3 is TGTGCCAGCAGCCCGACTCAAGCCGGGGAGGGCACAGATACGCAGTATTTT. It yields the protein CASSPTQAGEGTDTQYF. Together with reference TRBV7-9 and TRBJ2-3, the CDR3 gives the full variable domain: DTGVSQNPRHKITKRGQNVTFRCDPISEHNRLYWYRQTLGQGPEFLTYFQNEAQLEKSRLLSDRFSAERPKGSFSTLEIQRTEQGDSAMYLCASSPTQAGEGTDTQYFGPGTRLTVL.

The count of this clone is one. V and J are TRBV27 and TRBJ2-2, with TRBD1 identical over 12 bases. The CDR3 spans 17 residues. With 6 bases clipped from V and 0 bases from J, the junction kept 5 bases outside the gene matches. The germline V gene has CDR1 MNHEY and CDR2 SMNVEV (reference sequence). The CDR3 DNA follows: TGTGCCAGCAGCCGGGACAGGGGGCGGGCGAACACCGGGGAGCTGTTTTTT. Protein: CASSRDRGRANTGELFF.

This chain joins TRBV27 and TRBJ1-4; D not certain. Between the trimmed V and J ends, which lost 3 bases and 8 bases, there was a span of 13 bases. Germline CDR1 MNHEY, CDR2 SMNVEV (reference sequence). The CDR3 is 14 amino acids. DNA of the CDR3: TGTGCCAGCAGTTTTGCTGGCCGGGGAGAAAAACTGTTTTTT. This codes for CASSFAGRGEKLFF.

V gene TRBV7-8 combines with J gene TRBJ1-1, with D hard to call. The CDR3 is made up of 17 amino acids. Germline V gene sequence: CDR1 SGHVS, CDR2 FQNEAQ. V lost 2 bases to trimming and J lost 5 bases, with 21 bases between them. The CDR3 reads CASSLWASTLEITEAFF. The CDR3, as DNA: TGTGCCAGCAGCTTATGGGCCAGCACCCTTGAGATAACTGAAGCTTTCTTT.

Points on this clone: A read error may produce the germline difference seen at one junction end. The CDR3 loop is CVSSLGGFEQFF. The CDR3, as DNA: TGTGTCAGCAGCTTGGGGGGGTTTGAGCAGTTCTTC. This rearrangement joins TRBV7-9 to TRBJ2-1; 7 bases align to TRBD2. There are 12 residues in the CDR3. CDR1 is SEHNR and CDR2 is FQNEAQ in the germline V gene (reference sequence).

The rearrangement links TRBV30 to TRBJ2-2; 7 bases line up with TRBD1. V was pared by 7 bases and J by 8 bases, with 4 bases of the junction left unmatched. The germline CDR1 and CDR2 sequences are GTSNPN and SVGIG (reference sequence). The CDR3 has 11 residues. CDR3 nucleotides: TGTGCCTTCACAGGGGCAGGGGAGCTGTTTTTT. It specifies CAFTGAGELFF.

This chain links TRBV9 with TRBJ2-3; no clear D gene. V was trimmed by 3 bases and J by 3 bases, leaving 8 bases between them. Looked up from germline, CDR1 is SGDLS and CDR2 is YYNGEE. This CDR3 has 13 residues. The CDR3: CASSAMSTDTQYF. In nucleotides, the CDR3 is TGTGCCAGCAGCGCGATGAGTACAGATACGCAGTATTTT.